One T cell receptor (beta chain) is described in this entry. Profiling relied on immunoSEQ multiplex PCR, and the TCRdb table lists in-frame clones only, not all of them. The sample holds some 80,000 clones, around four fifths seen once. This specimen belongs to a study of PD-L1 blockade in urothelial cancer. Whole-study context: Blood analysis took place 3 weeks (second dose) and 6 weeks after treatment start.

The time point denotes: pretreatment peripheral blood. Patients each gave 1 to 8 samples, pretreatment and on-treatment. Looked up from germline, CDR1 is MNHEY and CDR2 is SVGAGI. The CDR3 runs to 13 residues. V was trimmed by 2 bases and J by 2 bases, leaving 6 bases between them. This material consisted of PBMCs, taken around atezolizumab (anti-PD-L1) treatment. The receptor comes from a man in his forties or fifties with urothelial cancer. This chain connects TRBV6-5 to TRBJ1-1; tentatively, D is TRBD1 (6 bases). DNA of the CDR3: TGTGCCAGCAGTTACGGGGGCAACACTGAAGCTTTCTTT. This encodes CASSYGGNTEAFF.